This note documents a single T cell receptor (beta chain) sequence. Its antigen remains unknown. The data stem from a study of T cell responses to AZD1222 COVID-19 vaccine. V lost 5 bases, J lost 9 bases, and 17 bases lay in between. CDR1 and CDR2 (germline): SGHTA, FQGNSA. The CDR3 covers 15 residues. Study results and caveats: Repertoires were sampled only after the peak T cell response. Vaccine-associated CD4 TCRs ranged over spike, dominating at 160-218 and 743-854.

Sequencing used immunoSEQ multiplex PCR; TCRdb keeps in-frame clones, though not all of them. The sample includes 200,000 to 250,000 clones, under 95% of them seen just once. V is TRBV7-2 and J is TRBJ1-6; D may be TRBD1 (6 bases). The sample consisted of peripheral blood, taken on day 0 of MenACWY control vaccination. The TCR sequence derives from an adult in good health. For the CDR3, the DNA is TGTGCCAGCAGCGAAGGGGGGGATGGACGTTCACCCCTCCACTTT. Protein: CASSEGGDGRSPLHF.